One and the same sample provided the 25 T cell receptor beta chains below, sequenced in a study of blood T cell repertoires in COVID-19. Only in-frame clones appear in the TCRdb table, and some are missing; sequencing was by immunoSEQ multiplex PCR. In the table there are over 95,000 clones, roughly 90% of which are singletons. The sequencing input was peripheral blood. The receptors shown here come from a woman between 65 and 79 years old who had recovered from COVID-19.

CDR3 loop: CASSPLQGIGRYGYTF. The CDR3 nucleotides read TGTGCCAGCTCACCATTACAGGGGATAGGGCGGTATGGCTACACCTTC. The rearrangement links TRBV18 to TRBJ1-2; 7 bases are a match to TRBD1. This CDR3 has 16 amino acids. Germline CDR1 and CDR2: KGHSH and LQKENI. Unmatched junction bases numbered 11, after V lost 2 bases and J lost 5 bases.

The chain couples TRBV5-1 to TRBJ2-1, with a weak D call TRBD1 (5 bases). V was trimmed by 0 bases and J by 4 bases, leaving 14 bases between them. The germline gives CDR1 SGHRS, CDR2 YFSETQ. CDR3 size: 16 residues. CDR3 sequence: CASSLGARAGYNEQFF. Written as DNA, the CDR3 is TGCGCCAGCAGCTTGGGGGCCCGTGCAGGGTACAATGAGCAGTTCTTC. Full variable domain (missing parts from reference TRBV5-1 and TRBJ2-1): KAGVTQTPRYLIKTRGQQVTLSCSPISGHRSVSWYQQTPGQGLQFLFEYFSETQRNKGNFPGRFSGRQFSNSRSEMNVSTLELGDSALYLCASSLGARAGYNEQFFGPGTRLTVL.

The gene calls are TRBV30 and TRBJ2-3, with a possible D match to TRBD2 (5 bases). The germline V gene encodes CDR1 GTSNPN and CDR2 SVGIG (reference sequence). CDR3 length: 16 amino acids. With 5 bases removed from V and 0 bases from J, the gap between germline ends came to 18 bases. CDR3 coding DNA: TGTGCCTGGCGAAACCGGGGTCGGGGAAGCACAGATACGCAGTATTTT. Amino acid sequence: CAWRNRGRGSTDTQYF.

This chain uses TRBV7-2 with TRBJ1-2; D gene uncertain. Between the trimmed V and J ends, which lost 5 bases and 4 bases, there was a span of 11 bases. This CDR3 spans 13 amino acids. In germline, CDR1 is SGHTA, CDR2 FQGNSA. The CDR3 DNA follows: TGTGCCAGCAGCCACGGGGAAATCTATGGCTACACCTTC. This gives the protein CASSHGEIYGYTF.

J is TRBJ2-3 and V is TRBV4-3, with a tentative D call TRBD2 (5 bases). CDR1 and CDR2 (germline): LGHNA, YSLEER. Trimming took 4 bases from V and 4 from J, leaving 12 bases between them. CDR3 length: 14 residues. This CDR3 is CASSLREGPDTQYF. The CDR3 DNA reads TGCGCCAGCAGCCTGCGCGAGGGCCCAGATACGCAGTATTTT.

J is TRBJ2-7 and V is TRBV7-9, with 13 bases lining up with TRBD2. CDR3 length: 15 amino acids. The germline CDR1 and CDR2 sequences are SEHNR and FQNEAQ (reference sequence). After removal of 5 bases from V and 3 bases from J, the junction contained 4 bases not matched to a gene. CDR3 residues: CASSVGTSGNYEQYF. DNA of the CDR3: TGTGCCAGCAGCGTCGGGACTAGCGGGAACTACGAGCAGTACTTC.

The chain has TRBV6-2 or TRBV6-3 and TRBJ1-1; tentatively, D is TRBD1 (5 bases). V lost 6 bases, J lost 6 bases, and 14 bases lay in between. The CDR3 is 13 residues long. CDR1 and CDR2 from the germline V gene are MNHEY and SVGEGT. The CDR3 here is CASSTTGTSEAFF. The CDR3 nucleotides read TGTGCCAGCAGCACAACGGGGACTTCTGAAGCTTTCTTT.

The rearrangement links TRBV18 to TRBJ1-2; 9 bases map to TRBD1. Germline CDR1 is KGHSH and CDR2 is LQKENI. This CDR3 spans 16 amino acids. Germline trimming cut 4 bases from V and 8 bases from J; bases unmatched to any gene: 14. This CDR3 reads CASSLYPGGQGLGYTF. CDR3 nucleotide sequence: TGTGCCAGCTCACTGTACCCCGGGGGACAGGGACTGGGCTACACCTTC. Filled out from reference TRBV18 and TRBJ1-2, the complete variable domain reads NAGVMQNPRHLVRRRGQEARLRCSPMKGHSHVYWYRQLPEEGLKFMVYLQKENIIDESGMPKERFSAEFPKEGPSILRIQQVVRGDSAAYFCASSLYPGGQGLGYTFGSGTRLTVV.

This sequence joins TRBV28 and TRBJ1-1; tentative D call: TRBD1 (5 bases). The CDR3 covers 14 residues. Germline V lookup: CDR1 MDHEN, CDR2 SYDVKM. V lost 3 bases and J lost 5, with 13 bases in between. CDR3 in amino acids: CASSFWTFWTEAFF. The CDR3 DNA follows: TGTGCCAGCAGTTTCTGGACATTTTGGACTGAAGCTTTCTTT.

The chain recombines TRBV4-3 with TRBJ2-3; TRBD2 matches at 15 bases. From germline, CDR1 is LGHNA and CDR2 YSLEER. The CDR3 spans 16 residues. The V and J ends lost 4 bases and 3 bases, in that order; junction bases with no gene match: 2. The CDR3 nucleotides are TGCGCCAGCAGCCCCGGGACTAGCGGGGGGACAGATACGCAGTATTTT. It encodes CASSPGTSGGTDTQYF.

The J gene is TRBJ1-3, the V gene TRBV7-2, with no clear D. Germline values: CDR1 SGHTA, CDR2 FQGNSA. The CDR3 is 14 amino acids. Trimming took off 1 base at V and 5 bases at J, with 9 bases between the two ends. CDR3 bases: TGTGCCAGCAGCTTAGGGGCAGGCAGAAACACCATATATTTT. Protein sequence: CASSLGAGRNTIYF.

The chain recombines TRBV7-2 with TRBJ2-7; D ambiguous. Deletions cut 3 bases from V and 3 bases from J, with 3 bases between. The CDR3 is 11 amino acids. Germline-derived CDR1 and CDR2 are SGHTA and FQGNSA. The CDR3 loop is CASSFYYEQYF. Written as DNA, the CDR3 is TGTGCCAGCAGCTTCTACTACGAGCAGTACTTC.

The gene calls are TRBV9 and TRBJ2-7; D is perhaps TRBD2 (6 bases). V shed 7 bases and J shed 4 bases, with 15 bases lying between them. The germline V gene has CDR1 SGDLS and CDR2 YYNGEE. CDR3 size: 13 residues. The CDR3: CASPKGRIYEQYF. The CDR3 nucleotides are TGTGCCAGCCCGAAAGGGAGGATTTACGAGCAGTACTTC.

V gene TRBV7-2 combines with J gene TRBJ2-6, with 9 nucleotides matching TRBD1. Germline V lookup: CDR1 SGHTA, CDR2 FQGNSA. The CDR3 contains 14 residues. CDR3 loop: CLTGGISGANVLTF. CDR3 nucleotide sequence: TGTCTTACAGGGGGCATATCTGGGGCCAACGTCCTGACTTTC.

The rearrangement joins TRBV5-1 to TRBJ2-4, with unresolved D. Trimming removed 4 bases at V and 0 bases at J, with 11 bases between. The germline CDR1 and CDR2 sequences are SGHRS and YFSETQ. CDR3 length: 15 residues. The CDR3 is CASSVETPAKNIQYF. In nucleotides, the CDR3 is TGCGCCAGCAGCGTGGAGACACCAGCCAAAAACATTCAGTACTTC.

V and J are TRBV29-1 and TRBJ1-1; 7 nucleotides align to TRBD1. Germline V gives CDR1 SQVTM, CDR2 ANQGSEA. The CDR3 runs to 13 residues. Trimming cost V 7 bases and J 0 bases; bases outside gene matches: 5. The CDR3 bases are TGCAGCGCTGCACAGGGGATGAACACTGAAGCTTTCTTT. This gives the protein CSAAQGMNTEAFF.

This chain links TRBV5-1 with TRBJ2-1; D gene ambiguous. The CDR3 runs 13 residues. The germline CDR1 and CDR2 sequences are SGHRS and YFSETQ. The V gene lost 1 base and the J gene lost 5 bases, with 7 bases spanning the gap. CDR3 residues: CASSLSPHNEQFF. The CDR3 DNA sequence: TGCGCCAGCAGCTTGTCTCCTCACAATGAGCAGTTCTTC.

The chain links TRBV7-9 to TRBJ1-5, with a weak D call TRBD1 (6 bases). The CDR3 runs to 17 residues. Trimming stripped 4 bases from V and 1 base from J, with 17 bases between. Germline V gene lookup returns CDR1 SEHNR and CDR2 FQNEAQ (reference sequence). In DNA form, the CDR3 reads TGTGCCAGCAGCTCCCGTCGGGGGGCGGGAAGCAATCAGCCCCAGCATTTT. Protein: CASSSRRGAGSNQPQHF. The full variable domain, in which reference TRBV7-9 and TRBJ1-5 provide the parts outside the CDR3, is DTGVSQNPRHKITKRGQNVTFRCDPISEHNRLYWYRQTLGQGPEFLTYFQNEAQLEKSRLLSDRFSAERPKGSFSTLEIQRTEQGDSAMYLCASSSRRGAGSNQPQHFGDGTRLSIL.

The chain couples TRBV5-1 to TRBJ1-1; 7 nucleotides agree with TRBD1. The V gene's germline CDR1 is SGHRS and CDR2 YFSETQ. The CDR3 has 14 amino acids. V trimming: 4 bases; J trimming: 1 base; junction bases outside the gene matches: 4. The CDR3 DNA follows: TGCGCCAGCAGCGGACAGGCAGCGAACACTGAAGCTTTCTTT. Translation: CASSGQAANTEAFF.

This clone was observed a single time. The chain carries TRBV9 and TRBJ2-3; maybe TRBD1 (6 bases). Germline V gene data show CDR1 as SGDLS and CDR2 as YYNGEE. This CDR3 contains 15 residues. The V and J ends lost 2 bases and 2 bases respectively, with 12 bases between them. The CDR3 DNA sequence: TGTGCCAGCAGCGTCGGACAGAAACCCACAGATACGCAGTATTTT. Its translation: CASSVGQKPTDTQYF.

This sequence joins TRBV5-4 and TRBJ2-3, with 7 bases aligning to TRBD1. The CDR3 contains 13 residues. The V gene end was trimmed by 3 bases and the J gene end by 4 bases; junction bases not matched to a gene: 2. Germline CDR1 is SGHNT and CDR2 is YYREEE (reference sequence). The DNA for the CDR3 is TGTGCCAGCAGCTACACAGGGGCAGATACGCAGTATTTT. This encodes CASSYTGADTQYF.

J is TRBJ2-7 and V is TRBV28; 7 positions match TRBD2. The germline CDR1 and CDR2 sequences are MDHEN and SYDVKM. The CDR3 has 15 amino acids. V lost 3 bases to trimming and J lost 2 bases; unmatched junction nucleotides: 7. CDR3 nucleotides: TGTGCCAGCAGTTTCCCGGGGGGTCCGACCTACGAGCAGTACTTC. It encodes CASSFPGGPTYEQYF.

The V and J genes are TRBV28 and TRBJ2-4; 14 bases align to TRBD2. Germline CDR1 is MDHEN and CDR2 is SYDVKM. This CDR3 has 17 amino acids. V shed 5 bases and J 4 bases; nucleotides not matched to a gene: 7. CDR3 sequence: CASSLGTSGGQKNIQYF. CDR3 nucleotide sequence: TGTGCCAGCAGTCTTGGGACTAGCGGGGGACAAAAAAACATTCAGTACTTC.

This rearrangement joins TRBV4-2 to TRBJ2-7, with 7 bases lining up with TRBD2. The CDR3 spans 14 residues. Losses at the gene ends were 1 base for V and 5 bases for J; bases not matched to a gene: 5. Germline CDR1 and CDR2: LGHNA and YNFKEQ. The DNA of the CDR3 is TGTGCCAGCAGCCAAGGGGGGGGTCAGAACGAGCAGTACTTC. It codes for CASSQGGGQNEQYF.

V is TRBV30 and J is TRBJ2-7; D may be TRBD1 (6 bases). Trimming cost V 1 base and J 3 bases, with 10 bases left between them. The germline V gene encodes CDR1 GTSNPN and CDR2 SVGIG (reference sequence). This CDR3 is built from 13 residues. The chain's CDR3 is CAWSEGVDYEQYF. CDR3 coding DNA: TGTGCCTGGAGTGAGGGGGTGGACTACGAGCAGTACTTC. Drawing the rest from reference TRBV30 and TRBJ2-7, the complete variable domain is SQTIHQWPATLVQPVGSPLSLECTVEGTSNPNLYWYRQAAGRGLQLLFYSVGIGQISSEVPQNLSASRPQDRQFILSSKKLLLSDSGFYLCAWSEGVDYEQYFGPGTRLTVT.